These 18 T cell receptor beta chains came from one sample sequenced in a study of blood T cell repertoires in COVID-19. TCRdb's copy holds only in-frame clones and misses some; the assay was immunoSEQ multiplex PCR. The sample lists some 110,000 clones, about 88% occurring once. The material sequenced was peripheral blood. These receptors were collected from a man aged 35 to 55 with acute or convalescent COVID-19.

The chain combines TRBV12-3 or TRBV12-4 with TRBJ2-5, with D unclear. V lost 2 bases, J lost 7 bases, and 8 bases lay in between. This CDR3 has 12 amino acids. CDR3 residues: CASSLLPGTQYF. The CDR3 DNA sequence: TGTGCCAGCAGTTTACTTCCCGGGACCCAGTACTTC.

The rearrangement links TRBV28 to TRBJ2-7; maybe TRBD2 (6 bases). The CDR3 sequence is 12 residues long. Germline V gives CDR1 MDHEN, CDR2 SYDVKM. The V gene lost 8 bases and the J gene lost 12 bases, with 20 bases spanning the gap. The CDR3 spells CASSTLLAARYF. The CDR3 DNA reads TGTGCCAGCTCAACCTTACTAGCCGCCAGGTACTTC. Filled out from reference TRBV28 and TRBJ2-7, the complete variable domain reads DVKVTQSSRYLVKRTGEKVFLECVQDMDHENMFWYRQDPGLGLRLIYFSYDVKMKEKGDIPEGYSVSREKKERFSLILESASTNQTSMYLCASSTLLAARYFGPGTRLTVT.

The CDR3 loop reads CASSPGLAGGGDTGELFF. The DNA for the CDR3 is TGTGCCAGCAGCCCCGGACTAGCGGGGGGTGGGGACACCGGGGAGCTGTTTTTT. The J gene is TRBJ2-2, the V gene TRBV5-4; 14 bases align to TRBD2. The germline V gene encodes CDR1 SGHNT and CDR2 YYREEE (reference sequence). The CDR3 totals 18 residues. V was clipped by 4 bases and J by 3 bases; unmatched bases: 8.

The table lists this clone with a count of one. The V gene is TRBV28, the J gene TRBJ1-1; D uncertain. Trimming removed 2 bases from V and 2 bases from J, with 6 bases in between. CDR3 size: 13 residues. Germline-derived CDR1 and CDR2 are MDHEN and SYDVKM. The CDR3, as DNA: TGTGCCAGCAGTTTAACAAGAAACACTGAAGCTTTCTTT. Translation gives CASSLTRNTEAFF.

The chain is built from TRBV4-1 and TRBJ2-3; the D gene is possibly TRBD2 (5 bases). The CDR3 is made up of 16 amino acids. CDR1 is MGHRA and CDR2 is YSYEKL in the germline V gene. With 2 bases removed from V and 2 bases from J, the gap between germline ends came to 14 bases. CDR3 sequence: CASSQLAWGNTDTQYF. CDR3 nucleotide sequence: TGCGCCAGCAGCCAACTAGCTTGGGGTAACACAGATACGCAGTATTTT.

This clone was counted a single time. This chain joins TRBV7-9 and TRBJ1-3; TRBD1 matches at 9 bases. Per germline, CDR1 SEHNR and CDR2 FQNEAQ (reference sequence). The CDR3 has 15 residues. Losses at the gene ends were 1 base for V and 4 bases for J; bases not matched to a gene: 2. CDR3 amino acids: CASSLGQGVGNTIYF. The CDR3 DNA is TGTGCCAGCAGCTTAGGACAGGGGGTCGGAAACACCATATATTTT.

The chain couples TRBV20-1 to TRBJ1-5; D is perhaps TRBD1 (6 bases). The germline V gene has CDR1 DFQATT and CDR2 SNEGSKA (reference sequence). CDR3 length: 14 amino acids. V was clipped by 3 bases and J by 6 bases, with 15 bases between them. This CDR3 is CSASRGQISQPQHF. CDR3 in DNA: TGCAGTGCTAGTAGAGGACAGATCTCTCAGCCCCAGCATTTT.

CDR3 sequence (DNA): TGTGCCAGCAGCCGGCGGGGGGCAGTAGGCTACACCTTC. Amino acid sequence: CASSRRGAVGYTF. The gene calls are TRBV12-3 or TRBV12-4 and TRBJ1-2, with a tentative D call TRBD1 (6 bases). V gave up 6 bases and J gave up 8 bases, with 16 bases separating them. There are 13 residues in the CDR3.

This chain connects TRBV7-2 to TRBJ2-1, with a weak D call TRBD2 (6 bases). Germline V gene data show CDR1 as SGHTA and CDR2 as FQGNSA. The ends were cut back, 5 bases at V and 12 bases at J, with 17 bases in the middle. CDR3 length: 13 residues. The DNA of the CDR3 is TGTGCCAGCAGCCCCAATAGCGGTGTAGTGCAGTTCTTC. This encodes CASSPNSGVVQFF.

This chain joins TRBV7-8 and TRBJ2-5; D may be TRBD2 (5 bases). This CDR3 contains 14 residues. Trimming removed 1 base from V and 5 bases from J, with 11 bases in between. Germline CDR1 reads SGHVS; CDR2 reads FQNEAQ. CDR3 sequence reads: CASSLEPRGETQYF. The DNA of the CDR3 is TGTGCCAGCAGCTTAGAGCCCCGAGGGGAGACCCAGTACTTC.

The chain joins TRBV6-5 to TRBJ1-3; TRBD1 aligns across 7 bases. This CDR3 spans 15 amino acids. V was pared by 5 bases and J by 0 bases, with 4 bases of the junction left unmatched. From germline, CDR1 is MNHEY and CDR2 SVGAGI. DNA for the CDR3: TGTGCCAGCAGTAACCACAGGGGCTCTGGAAACACCATATATTTT. Protein: CASSNHRGSGNTIYF.

This chain joins TRBV6-5 and TRBJ2-7; TRBD1 might be the D (6 bases). The CDR3 has 13 residues. Trimming pared 8 bases from V and 4 bases from J, leaving 15 bases between. Germline V lookup: CDR1 MNHEY, CDR2 SVGAGI. The CDR3 nucleotides read TGTGCCAGCGGCCGACAGGAAGGTTACGAGCAGTACTTC. Translated, it gives CASGRQEGYEQYF.

This chain links TRBV12-3 or TRBV12-4 with TRBJ2-7; 8 nucleotides line up with TRBD1. This CDR3 region has 13 residues. V shed 6 bases and J 0 bases; nucleotides not matched to a gene: 1. The CDR3 DNA sequence: TGTGCCAGCAGAACAGGGGGCTCCTACGAGCAGTACTTC. Its protein is CASRTGGSYEQYF.

The chain uses TRBV19 and TRBJ1-4; 9 bases line up with TRBD1. The CDR3 has 15 residues. Trimming took 5 bases from V and 5 from J; bases not matched to a gene: 6. Germline V gives CDR1 LNHDA, CDR2 SQIVND (reference sequence). The CDR3 loop is CASSPYRGRNEKLFF. CDR3 coding DNA: TGTGCCAGTAGTCCCTACAGGGGGCGGAATGAAAAACTGTTTTTT.

The gene calls are TRBV28 and TRBJ2-1; 12 bases map to TRBD2. Germline V gene data show CDR1 as MDHEN and CDR2 as SYDVKM. V lost 6 bases, J lost 3 bases, and 9 bases stayed unmatched. The CDR3 spans 17 residues. DNA of the CDR3: TGTGCCAGCAGCCCCATGAGGACTAGCGGGAACTACAATGAGCAGTTCTTC. The encoded protein is CASSPMRTSGNYNEQFF. Using reference TRBV28 and TRBJ2-1 for the parts outside the CDR3, the full variable domain is DVKVTQSSRYLVKRTGEKVFLECVQDMDHENMFWYRQDPGLGLRLIYFSYDVKMKEKGDIPEGYSVSREKKERFSLILESASTNQTSMYLCASSPMRTSGNYNEQFFGPGTRLTVL.

This chain joins TRBV27 and TRBJ2-1; D may be TRBD2 (6 bases). The germline gives CDR1 MNHEY, CDR2 SMNVEV (reference sequence). The CDR3 length is 15 residues. The V end was cut by 3 bases, the J end by 0 bases, with 9 bases between. The CDR3 region has the DNA TGTGCCAGCAGTTTGGAGGGGAGCTCCTACAATGAGCAGTTCTTC. It specifies CASSLEGSSYNEQFF.

The V and J genes are TRBV5-1 and TRBJ2-5; 7 nucleotides line up with TRBD2. Germline lookup yields CDR1 SGHRS and CDR2 YFSETQ. V shed 0 bases and J 5 bases; nucleotides not matched to a gene: 10. The CDR3 is 16 amino acids. The CDR3 here is CASSLAPTSMMETQYF. CDR3 coding DNA: TGCGCCAGCAGCTTGGCCCCGACTAGCATGATGGAGACCCAGTACTTC.

J is TRBJ2-4 and V is TRBV5-4, with TRBD1 identical over 8 bases. The V gene's germline CDR1 is SGHNT and CDR2 YYREEE (reference sequence). This CDR3 is 16 amino acids long. The junction had 9 bases not matched to a gene; V was cut back by 2 bases and J by 5 bases. CDR3: CASSLGLQGGENIQYF. The DNA for the CDR3 is TGTGCCAGCAGCTTAGGACTACAGGGGGGTGAAAACATTCAGTACTTC.